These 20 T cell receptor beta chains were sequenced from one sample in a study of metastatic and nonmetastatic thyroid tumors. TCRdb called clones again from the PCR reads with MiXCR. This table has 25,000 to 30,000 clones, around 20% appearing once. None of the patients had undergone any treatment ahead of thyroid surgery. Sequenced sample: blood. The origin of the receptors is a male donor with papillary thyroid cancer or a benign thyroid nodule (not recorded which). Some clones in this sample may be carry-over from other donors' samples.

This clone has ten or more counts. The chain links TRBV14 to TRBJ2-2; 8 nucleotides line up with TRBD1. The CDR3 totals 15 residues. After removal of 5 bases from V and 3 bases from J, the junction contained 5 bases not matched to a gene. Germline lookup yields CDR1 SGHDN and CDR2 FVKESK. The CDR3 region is CASSYDRGDTGELFF. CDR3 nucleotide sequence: TGTGCCAGCAGCTACGACAGGGGTGACACCGGGGAGCTGTTTTTT.

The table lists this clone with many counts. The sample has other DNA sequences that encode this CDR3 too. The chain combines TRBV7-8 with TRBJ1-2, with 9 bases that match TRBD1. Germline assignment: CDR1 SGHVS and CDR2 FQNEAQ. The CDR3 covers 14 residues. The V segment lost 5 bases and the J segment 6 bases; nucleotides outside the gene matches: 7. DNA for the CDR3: TGTGCCAGCAGCGCTTGGACAGGGGACGATGGCTACACCTTC. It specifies CASSAWTGDDGYTF.

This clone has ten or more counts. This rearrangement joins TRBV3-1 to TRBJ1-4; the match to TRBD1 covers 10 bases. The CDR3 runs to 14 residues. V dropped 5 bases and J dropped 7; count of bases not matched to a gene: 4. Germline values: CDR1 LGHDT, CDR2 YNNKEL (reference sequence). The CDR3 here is CASSYRDRGEKLFF. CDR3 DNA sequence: TGTGCCAGCAGCTACCGGGACAGGGGTGAAAAACTGTTTTTT.

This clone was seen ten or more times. CDR3 sequence (DNA): TGTGCCAGCAGTTATGCGGGAGATACGCAGTATTTT. Its translation is CASSYAGDTQYF. V and J are TRBV27 and TRBJ2-3, with a possible D match to TRBD2 (5 bases). CDR1 MNHEY and CDR2 SMNVEV come from the germline V gene (reference sequence). There are 12 residues in the CDR3. Trimming removed 4 bases at V and 5 bases at J, with 7 bases between.

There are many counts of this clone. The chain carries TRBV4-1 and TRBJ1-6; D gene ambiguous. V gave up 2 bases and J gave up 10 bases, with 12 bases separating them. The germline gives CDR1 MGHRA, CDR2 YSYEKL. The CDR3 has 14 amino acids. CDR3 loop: CASSQRSSRSPLHF. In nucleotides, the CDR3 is TGCGCCAGCAGCCAACGGTCGTCTCGGTCACCCCTCCACTTT.

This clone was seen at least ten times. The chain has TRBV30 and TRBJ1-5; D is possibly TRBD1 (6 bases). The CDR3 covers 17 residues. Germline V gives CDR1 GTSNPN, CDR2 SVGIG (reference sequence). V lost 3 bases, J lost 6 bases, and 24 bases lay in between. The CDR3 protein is CAWSASTPGVRGQPQHF. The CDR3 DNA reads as TGTGCCTGGAGCGCATCAACTCCGGGCGTCAGGGGTCAGCCCCAGCATTTT.

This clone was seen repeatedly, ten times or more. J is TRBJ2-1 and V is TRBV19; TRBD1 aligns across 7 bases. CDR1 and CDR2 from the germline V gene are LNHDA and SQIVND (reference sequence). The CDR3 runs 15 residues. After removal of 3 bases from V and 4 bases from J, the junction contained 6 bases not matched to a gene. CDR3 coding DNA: TGTGCCAGTAGTATTGGGACAGCCATTTACAATGAGCAGTTCTTC. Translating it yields CASSIGTAIYNEQFF. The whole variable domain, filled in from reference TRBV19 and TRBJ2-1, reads DGGITQSPKYLFRKEGQNVTLSCEQNLNHDAMYWYRQDPGQGLRLIYYSQIVNDFQKGDIAEGYSVSREKKESFPLTVTSAQKNPTAFYLCASSIGTAIYNEQFFGPGTRLTVL.

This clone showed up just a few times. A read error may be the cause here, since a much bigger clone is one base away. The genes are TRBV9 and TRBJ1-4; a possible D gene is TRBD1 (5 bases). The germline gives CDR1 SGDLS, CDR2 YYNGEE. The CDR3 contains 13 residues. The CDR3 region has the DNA TGTGCCAGCAGCGCGGGGCCAAATGAAAATCTGTTTTTT. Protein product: CASSAGPNENLFF.

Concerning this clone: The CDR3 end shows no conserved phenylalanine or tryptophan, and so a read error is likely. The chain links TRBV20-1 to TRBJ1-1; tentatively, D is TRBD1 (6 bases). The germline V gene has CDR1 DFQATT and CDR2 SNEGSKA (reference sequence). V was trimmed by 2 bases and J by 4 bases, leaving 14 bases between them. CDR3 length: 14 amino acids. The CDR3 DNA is TGCAGTGCTAGATTGGGTCAGGGGAGCACTGAAGCTTTCATT. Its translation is CSARLGQGSTEAFI.

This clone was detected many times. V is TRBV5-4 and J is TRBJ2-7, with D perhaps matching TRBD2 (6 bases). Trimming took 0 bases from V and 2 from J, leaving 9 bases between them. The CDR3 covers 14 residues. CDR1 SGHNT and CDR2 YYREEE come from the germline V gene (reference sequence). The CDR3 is CASSLVSGTYEQYF. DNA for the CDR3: TGTGCCAGCAGCTTGGTTAGCGGAACCTACGAGCAGTACTTC.

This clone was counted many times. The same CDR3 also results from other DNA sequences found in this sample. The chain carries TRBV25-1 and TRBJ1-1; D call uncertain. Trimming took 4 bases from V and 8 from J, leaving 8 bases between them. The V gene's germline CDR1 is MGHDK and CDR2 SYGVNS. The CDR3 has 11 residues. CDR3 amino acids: CASSVGREAFF. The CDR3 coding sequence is TGTGCCAGCAGTGTAGGAAGGGAAGCTTTCTTT.

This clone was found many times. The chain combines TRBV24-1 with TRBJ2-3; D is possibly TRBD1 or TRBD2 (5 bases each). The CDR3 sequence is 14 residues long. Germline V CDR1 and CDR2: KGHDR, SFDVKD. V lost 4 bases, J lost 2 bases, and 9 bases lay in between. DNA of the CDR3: TGTGCCACCAGTGACCCCGGGGCCACAGATACGCAGTATTTT. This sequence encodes CATSDPGATDTQYF.

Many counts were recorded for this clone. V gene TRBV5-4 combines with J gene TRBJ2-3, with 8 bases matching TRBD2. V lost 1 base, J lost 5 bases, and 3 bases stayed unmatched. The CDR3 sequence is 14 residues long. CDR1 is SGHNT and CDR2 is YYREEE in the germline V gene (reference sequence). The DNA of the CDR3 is TGTGCCAGCAGCTTGACGGGGGGGCGAGATACGCAGTATTTT. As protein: CASSLTGGRDTQYF. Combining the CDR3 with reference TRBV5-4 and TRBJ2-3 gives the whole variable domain ETGVTQSPTHLIKTRGQQVTLRCSSQSGHNTVSWYQQALGQGPQFIFQYYREEENGRGNFPPRFSGLQFPNYSSELNVNALELDDSALYLCASSLTGGRDTQYFGPGTRLTVL.

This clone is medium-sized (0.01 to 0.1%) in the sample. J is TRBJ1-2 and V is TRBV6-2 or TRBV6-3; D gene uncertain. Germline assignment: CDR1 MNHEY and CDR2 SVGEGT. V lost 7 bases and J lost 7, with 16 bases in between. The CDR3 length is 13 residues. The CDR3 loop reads CASTDRVTGGYTF. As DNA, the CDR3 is TGTGCCAGCACCGATAGAGTAACGGGTGGCTACACCTTC.

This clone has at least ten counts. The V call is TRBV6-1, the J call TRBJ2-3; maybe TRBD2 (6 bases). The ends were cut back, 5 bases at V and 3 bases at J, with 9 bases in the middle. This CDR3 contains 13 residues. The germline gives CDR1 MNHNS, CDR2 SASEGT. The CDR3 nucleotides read TGTGCCAGCAGTCCCCTAGCGACAGATACGCAGTATTTT. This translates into CASSPLATDTQYF.

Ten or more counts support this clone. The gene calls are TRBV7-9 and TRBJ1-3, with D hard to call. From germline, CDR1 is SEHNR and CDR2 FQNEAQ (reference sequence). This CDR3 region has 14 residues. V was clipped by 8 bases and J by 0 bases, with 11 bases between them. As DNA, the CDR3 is TGTGCCAGCGAATCCGGGAACTCTGGAAACACCATATATTTT. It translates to CASESGNSGNTIYF.

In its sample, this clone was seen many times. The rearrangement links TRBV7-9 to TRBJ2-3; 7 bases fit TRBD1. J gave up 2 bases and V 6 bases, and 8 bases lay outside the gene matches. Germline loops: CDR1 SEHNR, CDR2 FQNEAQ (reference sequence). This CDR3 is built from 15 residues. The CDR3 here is CASSRPGQTTDTQYF. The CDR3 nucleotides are TGTGCCAGCAGTCGACCGGGACAGACCACAGATACGCAGTATTTT. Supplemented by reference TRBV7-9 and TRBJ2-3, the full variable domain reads DTGVSQNPRHKITKRGQNVTFRCDPISEHNRLYWYRQTLGQGPEFLTYFQNEAQLEKSRLLSDRFSAERPKGSFSTLEIQRTEQGDSAMYLCASSRPGQTTDTQYFGPGTRLTVL.

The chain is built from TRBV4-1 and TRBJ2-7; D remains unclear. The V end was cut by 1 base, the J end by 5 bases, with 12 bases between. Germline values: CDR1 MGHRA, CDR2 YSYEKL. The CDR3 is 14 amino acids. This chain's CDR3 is CASSQGNRRDEQYF. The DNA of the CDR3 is TGCGCCAGCAGCCAAGGAAATCGACGGGACGAGCAGTACTTC.

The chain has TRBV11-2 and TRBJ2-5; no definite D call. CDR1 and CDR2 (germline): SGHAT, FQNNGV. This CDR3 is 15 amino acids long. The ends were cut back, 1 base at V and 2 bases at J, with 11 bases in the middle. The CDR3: CASSLGAAVQETQYF. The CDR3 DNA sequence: TGTGCCAGCAGCTTAGGGGCGGCCGTACAAGAGACCCAGTACTTC.

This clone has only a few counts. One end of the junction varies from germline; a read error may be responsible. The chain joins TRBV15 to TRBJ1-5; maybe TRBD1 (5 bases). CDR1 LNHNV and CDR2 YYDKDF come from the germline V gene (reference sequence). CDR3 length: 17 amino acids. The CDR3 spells CATSREREGSSNQPQHF. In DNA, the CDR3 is TGCGCCACCAGCAGAGAGAGGGAGGGGAGTAGCAATCAGCCCCAGCATTTT.